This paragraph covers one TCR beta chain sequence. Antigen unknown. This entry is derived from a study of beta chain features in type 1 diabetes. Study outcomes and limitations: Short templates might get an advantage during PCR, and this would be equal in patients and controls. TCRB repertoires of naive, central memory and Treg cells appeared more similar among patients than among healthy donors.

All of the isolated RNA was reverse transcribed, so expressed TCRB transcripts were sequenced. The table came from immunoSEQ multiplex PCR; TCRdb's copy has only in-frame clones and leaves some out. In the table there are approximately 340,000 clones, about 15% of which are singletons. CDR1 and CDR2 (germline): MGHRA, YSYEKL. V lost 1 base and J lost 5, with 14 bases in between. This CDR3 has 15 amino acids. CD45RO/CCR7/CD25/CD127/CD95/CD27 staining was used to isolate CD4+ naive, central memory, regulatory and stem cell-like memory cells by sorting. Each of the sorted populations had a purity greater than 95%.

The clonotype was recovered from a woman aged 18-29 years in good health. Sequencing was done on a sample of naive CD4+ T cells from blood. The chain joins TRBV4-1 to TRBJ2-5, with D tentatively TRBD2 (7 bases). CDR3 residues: CASSQVWGGVETQYF. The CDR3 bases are TGCGCCAGCAGCCAAGTATGGGGGGGCGTGGAGACCCAGTACTTC.